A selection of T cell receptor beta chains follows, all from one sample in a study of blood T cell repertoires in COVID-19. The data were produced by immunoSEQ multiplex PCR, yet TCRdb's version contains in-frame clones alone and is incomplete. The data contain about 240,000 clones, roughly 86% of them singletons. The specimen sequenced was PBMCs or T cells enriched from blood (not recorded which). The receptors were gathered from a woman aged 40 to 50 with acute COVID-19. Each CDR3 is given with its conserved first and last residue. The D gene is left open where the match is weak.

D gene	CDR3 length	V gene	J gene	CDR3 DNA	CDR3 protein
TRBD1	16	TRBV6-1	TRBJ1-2	TGTGCCAGCAGTGAAAGGGCAGGGGGCCGGGACTATGGCTACACCTTC	CASSERAGGRDYGYTF
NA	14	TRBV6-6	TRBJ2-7	TGTGCCAGCAGTTACTCTGGTACAGACTACGAGCAGTACTTC	CASSYSGTDYEQYF
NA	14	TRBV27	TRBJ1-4	TGTGCCAGCAGGCTTACAGGAGACTATGAAAAACTGTTTTTT	CASRLTGDYEKLFF
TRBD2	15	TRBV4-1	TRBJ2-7	TGCGCCAGCAGCCAAGGGCAGACTAGCTTAGGCGAGCAGTACTTC	CASSQGQTSLGEQYF
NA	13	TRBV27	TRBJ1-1	TGTGCCAGCAGTCCGGGACAGAACACTGAAGCTTTCTTT	CASSPGQNTEAFF
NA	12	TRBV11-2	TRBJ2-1	TGTGCCAGCAGCTTTGGTCTAGCGGAGCAGTTCTTC	CASSFGLAEQFF
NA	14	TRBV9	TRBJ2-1	TGTGCCAGCACCGCGGGGCTAGTCTACAATGAGCAGTTCTTC	CASTAGLVYNEQFF
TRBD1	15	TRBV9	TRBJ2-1	TGTGCCAGCAGCGTGAGGGGGCAGTCCTACAATGAGCAGTTCTTC	CASSVRGQSYNEQFF
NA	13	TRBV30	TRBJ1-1	TGTGCCTGGATGGGGCAGCCGAACACTGAAGCTTTCTTT	CAWMGQPNTEAFF
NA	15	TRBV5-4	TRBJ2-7	TGTGCCAGCAGACGGGAGTTGGTGGGGGACTACGAGCAGTACTTC	CASRRELVGDYEQYF